These 16 T cell receptor beta chains were sequenced from one sample in a study of T cell repertoires in cytomegalovirus infection. MiXCR was run by TCRdb on the reads, yielding one entry per CDR3 protein. In the table there are about 340,000 distinct CDR3 sequences, 29% of which are singletons. These TCRs' antigens remain unknown. Sequencing used cultured PBMCs, obtained from culture after CMV antigen stimulation. The source is a human donor in good health (CMV status not recorded). Some clones in this sample may be carry-over from other donors' samples.

This sequence joins TRBV7-9 and TRBJ2-2; 12 positions match TRBD1. The germline gives CDR1 SEHNR, CDR2 FQNEAQ (reference sequence). This CDR3 is 16 amino acids long. Trimming took 6 bases from V and 6 from J; bases not matched to a gene: 8. CDR3 sequence (DNA): TGTGCCAGCAGACGTACCGGGACAGGGGGCCCCGGGGAGCTGTTTTTT. This encodes CASRRTGTGGPGELFF.

This clonotype showed up many times. This chain links TRBV7-8 with TRBJ2-1, with TRBD2 as a possible D gene (6 bases). V was trimmed by 1 base and J by 9 bases, leaving 16 bases between them. Germline lookup yields CDR1 SGHVS and CDR2 FQNEAQ. CDR3 length: 15 residues. The CDR3, as DNA: TGTGCCAGCAGCTTAGGCGGGGCTACCGTTCGTGAGCAGTTCTTC. Amino acids: CASSLGGATVREQFF.

The chain links TRBV11-2 to TRBJ2-1; tentative D call: TRBD1 (5 bases). The V and J ends lost 5 bases and 9 bases respectively, with 17 bases between them. CDR3 length: 14 residues. Germline V gene data show CDR1 as SGHAT and CDR2 as FQNNGV. DNA of the CDR3: TGTGCCAGCAGCCGGCTACGGCAGGGTAGTGAGCAGTTCTTC. Its translation is CASSRLRQGSEQFF.

The V gene is TRBV12-5, the J gene TRBJ1-1, with 7 bases identical to TRBD1. The CDR3 covers 13 residues. V gave up 6 bases and J gave up 3 bases; unmatched junction bases: 4. The germline V gene encodes CDR1 LGHNT and CDR2 FRNRAP. For the CDR3, the DNA is TGTGCTAGTGGGTCCGGGACAGACACTGAAGCTTTCTTT. This gives the protein CASGSGTDTEAFF.

The table lists this clonotype with many counts. CDR3 coding DNA: TGTGCCATCAGTGAGTCGAACCTCGAAAATCAGCCCCAGCATTTT. Translation gives CAISESNLENQPQHF. The rearrangement links TRBV10-3 to TRBJ1-5; the D is unclear. Trimming stripped 0 bases from V and 4 bases from J, with 10 bases between. The CDR3 runs 15 residues. Germline V gene lookup returns CDR1 ENHRY and CDR2 SYGVKD.

The sample holds a few counts of this clonotype. This chain joins TRBV7-8 and TRBJ2-1; TRBD2 might be the D (7 bases). V lost 3 bases and J 9 bases, leaving 12 bases between the germline ends. CDR1 is SGHVS and CDR2 is FQNEAQ in the germline V gene. The CDR3 extends over 13 amino acids. As DNA, the CDR3 is TGTGCCAGCAGCTTGGGGGGGCTCGGTGAGCAGTTCTTC. This gives the protein CASSLGGLGEQFF.

Points on this clonotype: A much more abundant neighbour one base away suggests this may be a read error. The chain employs TRBV7-8 and TRBJ1-5; TRBD1 matches at 7 bases. The CDR3 is made up of 15 amino acids. J gave up 4 bases and V 7 bases, and 10 bases lay outside the gene matches. Germline values: CDR1 SGHVS, CDR2 FQNEAQ. The CDR3 bases are TGTGCCAGCACTCGGTACAGGGGACGGAATCAGCCCCAGCATTTT. This gives the protein CASTRYRGRNQPQHF.

The V gene is TRBV6-5, the J gene TRBJ2-6; no reliable D call. The germline CDR1 and CDR2 sequences are MNHEY and SVGAGI. With 5 bases removed from V and 2 bases from J, the gap between germline ends came to 13 bases. The CDR3 extends over 16 amino acids. CDR3 protein: CASSHPQKTGANVLTF. In DNA form, the CDR3 reads TGTGCCAGCAGTCACCCGCAGAAAACTGGGGCCAACGTCCTGACTTTC.

This clonotype was observed a handful of times. The V call is TRBV11-2, the J call TRBJ2-5, with 7 bases that match TRBD1. V lost 4 bases to trimming and J lost 0 bases; unmatched junction nucleotides: 8. The CDR3 covers 16 residues. The V gene's germline CDR1 is SGHAT and CDR2 FQNNGV. CDR3 region: CASSSDRVEYQETQYF. In DNA form, the CDR3 reads TGTGCCAGCAGCTCCGACAGGGTGGAGTACCAAGAGACCCAGTACTTC. Full variable domain (remainder filled in from reference TRBV11-2 and TRBJ2-5): EAGVAQSPRYKIIEKRQSVAFWCNPISGHATLYWYQQILGQGPKLLIQFQNNGVVDDSQLPKDRFSAERLKGVDSTLKIQPAKLEDSAVYLCASSSDRVEYQETQYFGPGTRLLVL.

This clonotype occurred a few times. This sequence joins TRBV30 and TRBJ2-1, with TRBD2 identical over 16 bases. Germline CDR1 and CDR2: GTSNPN and SVGIG (reference sequence). The CDR3 loop spans 16 amino acids. J gave up 2 bases and V 3 bases, and 1 base lay outside the gene matches. CDR3 sequence: CAWSGTSGRAYNEQFF. The CDR3 nucleotides are TGTGCCTGGAGCGGGACTAGCGGGAGGGCCTACAATGAGCAGTTCTTC.

This clonotype was seen repeatedly, ten times or more. The rearrangement joins TRBV28 to TRBJ2-1, with D unresolved. From germline, CDR1 is MDHEN and CDR2 SYDVKM. The CDR3 spans 15 residues. Between the trimmed V and J ends, which lost 6 bases and 0 bases, there was a span of 12 bases. The CDR3 sequence is CASSSLLSSYNEQFF. CDR3 sequence (DNA): TGTGCCAGCAGCTCACTACTGAGCTCCTACAATGAGCAGTTCTTC.

This chain connects TRBV20-1 to TRBJ2-5; the D is unclear. The germline V gene has CDR1 DFQATT and CDR2 SNEGSKA (reference sequence). The CDR3 length is 10 residues. Between the trimmed V and J ends, which lost 6 bases and 4 bases, there was a span of 6 bases. The CDR3 DNA follows: TGCAGTGCAGACCGAGAGACCCAGTACTTC. This codes for CSADRETQYF.

Many counts were recorded for this clonotype. V and J are TRBV7-2 and TRBJ2-1; a weak D match, TRBD1 (6 bases). CDR3 size: 15 residues. Germline loops: CDR1 SGHTA, CDR2 FQGNSA. Trimming removed 3 bases from V and 1 base from J, with 10 bases in between. In nucleotides, the CDR3 is TGTGCCAGCAGCTTCCGACAGGTGTCCTACAATGAGCAGTTCTTC. Protein: CASSFRQVSYNEQFF.

This clonotype was found many times. The rearrangement joins TRBV7-2 to TRBJ2-5; 7 bases agree with TRBD2. The CDR3 loop spans 15 amino acids. V dropped 3 bases and J dropped 5; count of bases not matched to a gene: 9. Germline V lookup: CDR1 SGHTA, CDR2 FQGNSA. CDR3 loop: CASSLRSGGWETQYF. The CDR3 DNA reads as TGTGCCAGCAGCTTGAGGTCGGGGGGTTGGGAGACCCAGTACTTC.

This chain links TRBV5-1 with TRBJ2-3, with 9 bases matching TRBD2. Germline lookup yields CDR1 SGHRS and CDR2 YFSETQ. V lost 0 bases and J lost 3; bases outside the gene matches: 5. CDR3 length equals 16 residues. The CDR3 reads CASSLELAGTTDTQYF. The CDR3 region has the DNA TGCGCCAGCAGCTTGGAGCTAGCGGGAACAACAGATACGCAGTATTTT. The complete variable domain, with remaining parts taken from reference TRBV5-1 and TRBJ2-3, reads KAGVTQTPRYLIKTRGQQVTLSCSPISGHRSVSWYQQTPGQGLQFLFEYFSETQRNKGNFPGRFSGRQFSNSRSEMNVSTLELGDSALYLCASSLELAGTTDTQYFGPGTRLTVL.

On this clonotype itself: One end of the junction is discordant with germline, which a read error may explain. The chain employs TRBV5-1 and TRBJ1-2; tentative D call: TRBD1 (6 bases). This CDR3 region has 13 residues. Per germline, CDR1 SGHRS and CDR2 YFSETQ. In DNA, the CDR3 is TGCGCCAGCAGCTTGGCCGCAGGGGAGTCAGTTTACTTC. It codes for CASSLAAGESVYF.